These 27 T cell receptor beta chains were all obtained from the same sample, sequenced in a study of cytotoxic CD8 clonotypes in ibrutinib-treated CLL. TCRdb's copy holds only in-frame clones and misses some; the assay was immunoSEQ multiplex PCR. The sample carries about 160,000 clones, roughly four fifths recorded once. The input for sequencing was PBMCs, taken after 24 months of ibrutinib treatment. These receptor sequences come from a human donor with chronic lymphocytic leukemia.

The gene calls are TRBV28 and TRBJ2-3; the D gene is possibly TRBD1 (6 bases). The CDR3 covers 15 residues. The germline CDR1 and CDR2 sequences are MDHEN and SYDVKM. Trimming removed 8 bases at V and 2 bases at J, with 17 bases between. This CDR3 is CASDPQGTPTDTQYF. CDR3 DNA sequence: TGTGCCAGCGACCCTCAGGGGACCCCCACAGATACGCAGTATTTT.

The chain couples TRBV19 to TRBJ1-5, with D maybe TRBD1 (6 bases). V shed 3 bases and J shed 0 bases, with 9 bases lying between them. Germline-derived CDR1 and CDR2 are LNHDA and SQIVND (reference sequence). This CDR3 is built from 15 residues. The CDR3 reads CASSIRQASNQPQHF. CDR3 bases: TGTGCCAGTAGTATTCGACAGGCTAGCAATCAGCCCCAGCATTTT.

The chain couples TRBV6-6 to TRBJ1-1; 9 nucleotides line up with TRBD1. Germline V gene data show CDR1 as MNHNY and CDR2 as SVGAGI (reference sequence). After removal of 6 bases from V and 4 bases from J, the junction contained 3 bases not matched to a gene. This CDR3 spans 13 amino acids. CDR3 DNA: TGTGCCAGCAGCCCGACAGGGGGCACTGAAGCTTTCTTT. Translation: CASSPTGGTEAFF.

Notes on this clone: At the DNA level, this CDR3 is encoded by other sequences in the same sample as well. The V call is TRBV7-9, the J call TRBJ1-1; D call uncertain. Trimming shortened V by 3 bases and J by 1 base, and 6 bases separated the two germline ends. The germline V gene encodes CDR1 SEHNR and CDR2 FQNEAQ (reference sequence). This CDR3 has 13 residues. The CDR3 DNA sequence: TGTGCCAGCAGCTTTGGGGAGAACACTGAAGCTTTCTTT. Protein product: CASSFGENTEAFF.

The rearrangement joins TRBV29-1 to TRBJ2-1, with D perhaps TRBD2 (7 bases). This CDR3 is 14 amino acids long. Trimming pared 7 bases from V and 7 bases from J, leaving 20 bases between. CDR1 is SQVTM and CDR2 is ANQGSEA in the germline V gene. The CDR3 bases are TGCAGCGCCGCCCTGGCGGGGAGGGGGAATGAGCAGTTCTTC. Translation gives CSAALAGRGNEQFF.

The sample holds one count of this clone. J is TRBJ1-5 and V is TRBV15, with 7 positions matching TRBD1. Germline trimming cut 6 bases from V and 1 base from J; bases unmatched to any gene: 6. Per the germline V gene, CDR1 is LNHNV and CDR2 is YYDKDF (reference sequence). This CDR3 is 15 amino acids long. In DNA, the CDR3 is TGTGCCACCAGGACAGGGTCGGGGAGCAATCAGCCCCAGCATTTT. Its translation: CATRTGSGSNQPQHF.

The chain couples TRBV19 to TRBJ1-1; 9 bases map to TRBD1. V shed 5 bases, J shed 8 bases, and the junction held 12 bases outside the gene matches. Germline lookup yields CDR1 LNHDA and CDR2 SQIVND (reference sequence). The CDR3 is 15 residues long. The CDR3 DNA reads TGTGCCAGTAGTGCTCCGGGACAGGGTTCTTCGGAAGCTTTCTTT. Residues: CASSAPGQGSSEAFF. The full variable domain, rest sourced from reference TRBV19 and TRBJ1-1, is DGGITQSPKYLFRKEGQNVTLSCEQNLNHDAMYWYRQDPGQGLRLIYYSQIVNDFQKGDIAEGYSVSREKKESFPLTVTSAQKNPTAFYLCASSAPGQGSSEAFFGQGTRLTVV.

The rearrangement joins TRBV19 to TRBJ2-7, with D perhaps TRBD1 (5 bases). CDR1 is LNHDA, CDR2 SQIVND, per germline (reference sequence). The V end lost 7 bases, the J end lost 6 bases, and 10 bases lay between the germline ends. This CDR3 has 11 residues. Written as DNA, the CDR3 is TGTGCCAGTACCCAGGGTTTCGAGCAGTACTTC. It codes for CASTQGFEQYF. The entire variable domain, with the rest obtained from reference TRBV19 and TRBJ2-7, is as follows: DGGITQSPKYLFRKEGQNVTLSCEQNLNHDAMYWYRQDPGQGLRLIYYSQIVNDFQKGDIAEGYSVSREKKESFPLTVTSAQKNPTAFYLCASTQGFEQYFGPGTRLTVT.

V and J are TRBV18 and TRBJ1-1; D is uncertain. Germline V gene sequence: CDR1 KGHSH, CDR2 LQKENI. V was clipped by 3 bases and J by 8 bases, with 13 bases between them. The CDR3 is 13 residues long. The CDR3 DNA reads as TGTGCCAGCTCACCCGGTCCCAGCAGAGAAGCTTTCTTT. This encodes CASSPGPSREAFF.

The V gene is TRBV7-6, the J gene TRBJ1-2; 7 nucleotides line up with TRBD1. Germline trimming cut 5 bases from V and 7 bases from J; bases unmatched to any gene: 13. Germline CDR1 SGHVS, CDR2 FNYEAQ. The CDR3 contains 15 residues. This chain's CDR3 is CASSPKTGTPLGYTF. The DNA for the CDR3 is TGTGCCAGCAGCCCGAAGACAGGGACACCGCTTGGCTACACCTTC.

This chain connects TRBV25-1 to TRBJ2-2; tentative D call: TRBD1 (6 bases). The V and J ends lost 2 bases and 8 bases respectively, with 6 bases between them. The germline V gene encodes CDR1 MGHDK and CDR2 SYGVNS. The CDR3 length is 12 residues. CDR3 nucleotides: TGTGCCAGCAGTGAAAGGGGGGGGGAGCTGTTTTTT. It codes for CASSERGGELFF.

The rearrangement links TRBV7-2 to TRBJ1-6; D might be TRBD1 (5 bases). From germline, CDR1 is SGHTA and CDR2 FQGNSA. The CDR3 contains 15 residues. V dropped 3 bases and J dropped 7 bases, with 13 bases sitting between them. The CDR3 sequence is CASSLIQGNNSPLHF. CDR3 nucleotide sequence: TGTGCCAGCAGCTTGATCCAGGGTAACAATTCACCCCTCCACTTT.

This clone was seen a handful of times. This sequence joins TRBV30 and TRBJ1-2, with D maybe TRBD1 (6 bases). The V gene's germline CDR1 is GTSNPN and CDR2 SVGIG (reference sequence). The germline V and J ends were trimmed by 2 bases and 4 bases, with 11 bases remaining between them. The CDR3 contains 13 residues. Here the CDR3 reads CAWSLRGLYGYTF. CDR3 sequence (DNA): TGTGCCTGGAGTCTCAGGGGACTCTATGGCTACACCTTC.

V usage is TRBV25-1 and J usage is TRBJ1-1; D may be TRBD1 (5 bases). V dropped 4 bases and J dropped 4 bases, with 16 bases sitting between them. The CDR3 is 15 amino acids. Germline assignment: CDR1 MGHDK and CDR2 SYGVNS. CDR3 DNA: TGTGCCAGCAGTGCCCTCTTGGGGGGGGGCACTGAAGCTTTCTTT. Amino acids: CASSALLGGGTEAFF.

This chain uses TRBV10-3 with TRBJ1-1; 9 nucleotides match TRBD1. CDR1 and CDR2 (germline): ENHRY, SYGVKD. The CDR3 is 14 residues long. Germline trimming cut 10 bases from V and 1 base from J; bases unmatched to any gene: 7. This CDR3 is CATALGQGNTEAFF. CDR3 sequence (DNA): TGTGCCACCGCCCTGGGACAGGGGAACACTGAAGCTTTCTTT.

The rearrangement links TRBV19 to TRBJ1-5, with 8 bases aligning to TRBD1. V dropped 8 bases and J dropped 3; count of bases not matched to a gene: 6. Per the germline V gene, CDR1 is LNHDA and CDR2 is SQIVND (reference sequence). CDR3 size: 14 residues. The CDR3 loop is CASLDRASNQPQHF. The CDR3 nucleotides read TGTGCCAGTTTGGACAGGGCCTCCAATCAGCCCCAGCATTTT.

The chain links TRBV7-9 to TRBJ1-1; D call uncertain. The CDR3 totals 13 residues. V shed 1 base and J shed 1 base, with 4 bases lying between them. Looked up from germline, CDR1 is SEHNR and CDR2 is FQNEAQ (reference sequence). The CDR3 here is CASSLGENTEAFF. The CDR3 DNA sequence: TGTGCCAGCAGCTTAGGGGAGAACACTGAAGCTTTCTTT.

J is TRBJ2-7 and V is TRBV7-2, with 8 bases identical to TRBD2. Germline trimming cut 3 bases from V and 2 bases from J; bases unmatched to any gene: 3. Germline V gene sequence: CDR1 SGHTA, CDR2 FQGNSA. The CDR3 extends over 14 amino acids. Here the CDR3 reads CASSFQAGAYEQYF. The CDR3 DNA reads TGTGCCAGCAGCTTCCAAGCGGGAGCCTACGAGCAGTACTTC. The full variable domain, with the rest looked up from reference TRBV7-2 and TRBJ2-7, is GAGVSQSPSNKVTEKGKDVELRCDPISGHTALYWYRQSLGQGLEFLIYFQGNSAPDKSGLPSDRFSAERTGGSVSTLTIQRTQQEDSAVYLCASSFQAGAYEQYFGPGTRLTVT.

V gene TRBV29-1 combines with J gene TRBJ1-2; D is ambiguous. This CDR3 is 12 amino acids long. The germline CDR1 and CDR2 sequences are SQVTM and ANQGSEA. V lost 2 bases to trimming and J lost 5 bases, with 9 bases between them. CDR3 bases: TGCAGCGTTGAAAGAGCCAGATATGGCTACACCTTC. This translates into CSVERARYGYTF.

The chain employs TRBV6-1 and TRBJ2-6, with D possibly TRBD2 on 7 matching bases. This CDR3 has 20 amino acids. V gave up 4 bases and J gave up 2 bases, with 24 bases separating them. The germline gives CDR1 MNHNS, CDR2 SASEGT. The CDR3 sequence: CASSGRGRGGGLAGANVLTF. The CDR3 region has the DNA TGTGCCAGCAGTGGCAGGGGAAGGGGCGGGGGCCTCGCTGGGGCCAACGTCCTGACTTTC.

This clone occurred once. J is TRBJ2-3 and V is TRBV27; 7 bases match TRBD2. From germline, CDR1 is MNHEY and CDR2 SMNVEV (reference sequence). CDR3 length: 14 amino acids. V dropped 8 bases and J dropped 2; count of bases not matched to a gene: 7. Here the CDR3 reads CASAGRGTTDTQYF. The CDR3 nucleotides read TGTGCCAGCGCGGGGCGGGGGACCACAGATACGCAGTATTTT.

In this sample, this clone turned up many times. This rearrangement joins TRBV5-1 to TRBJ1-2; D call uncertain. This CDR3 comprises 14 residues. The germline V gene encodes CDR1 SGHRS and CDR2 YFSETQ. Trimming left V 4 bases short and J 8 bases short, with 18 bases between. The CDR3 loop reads CASSPPASEEGYTF. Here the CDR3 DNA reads TGCGCCAGCAGCCCACCAGCGAGCGAGGAAGGCTACACCTTC.

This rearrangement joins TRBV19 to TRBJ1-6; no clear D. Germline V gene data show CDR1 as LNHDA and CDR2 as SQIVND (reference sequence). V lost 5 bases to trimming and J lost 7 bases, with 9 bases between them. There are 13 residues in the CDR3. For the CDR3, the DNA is TGTGCCAGTAGTGCTGTGGAGAATTCACCCCTCCACTTT. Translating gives CASSAVENSPLHF.

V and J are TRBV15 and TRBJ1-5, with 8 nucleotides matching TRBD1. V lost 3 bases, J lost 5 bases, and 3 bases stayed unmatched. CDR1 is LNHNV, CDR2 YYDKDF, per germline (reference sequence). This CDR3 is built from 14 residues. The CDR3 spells CATSSHRGDQPQHF. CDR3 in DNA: TGTGCCACCAGCAGCCACAGGGGGGATCAGCCCCAGCATTTT.

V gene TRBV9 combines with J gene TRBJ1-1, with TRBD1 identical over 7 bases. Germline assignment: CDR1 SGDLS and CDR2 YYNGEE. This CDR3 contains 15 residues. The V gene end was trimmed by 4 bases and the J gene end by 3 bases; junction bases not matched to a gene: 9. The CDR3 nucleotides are TGTGCCAGCAGCAGAATGGGACAGAGGGACACTGAAGCTTTCTTT. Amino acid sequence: CASSRMGQRDTEAFF.

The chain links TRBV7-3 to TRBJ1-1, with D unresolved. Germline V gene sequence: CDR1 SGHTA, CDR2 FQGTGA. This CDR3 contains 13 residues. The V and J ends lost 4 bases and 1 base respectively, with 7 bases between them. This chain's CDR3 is CASSSQQNTEAFF. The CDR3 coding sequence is TGTGCCAGCAGCTCCCAACAGAACACTGAAGCTTTCTTT. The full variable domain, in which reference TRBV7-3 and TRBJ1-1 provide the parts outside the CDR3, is GAGVSQTPSNKVTEKGKYVELRCDPISGHTALYWYRQSLGQGPEFLIYFQGTGAADDSGLPNDRFFAVRPEGSVSTLKIQRTERGDSAVYLCASSSQQNTEAFFGQGTRLTVV.

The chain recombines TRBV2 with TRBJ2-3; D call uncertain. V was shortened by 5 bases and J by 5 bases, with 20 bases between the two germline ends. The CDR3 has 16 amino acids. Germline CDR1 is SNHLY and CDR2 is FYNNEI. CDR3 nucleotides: TGTGCCAGCAGTTCCCCGGGTCAGATTATTGGAGATACGCAGTATTTT. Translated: CASSSPGQIIGDTQYF.